Below, 17 T cell receptor beta chains from the same sample are listed, as sequenced in a study of T-cell memory formation after mild COVID-19. A single record per CDR3 protein comes from TCRdb applying MiXCR to the 5' RACE reads. Among fewer than 300,000 distinct CDR3 sequences listed, about a sixth were seen once. Input material: PBMCs or a T cell subset sorted from them (not recorded which). The receptors originated from a man aged 18 to 29 who had mild COVID-19 (a few samples of this study predate the infection). Cell type and time point are not known.

The chain has TRBV12-5 and TRBJ1-2; possibly TRBD1 for D (5 bases). V was trimmed by 6 bases and J by 10 bases, leaving 15 bases between them. The CDR3 loop spans 12 amino acids. From germline, CDR1 is LGHNT and CDR2 FRNRAP. CDR3 DNA: TGTGCTAGTGGGTGGGGCCGCTGGGACTACACCTTC. Its translation is CASGWGRWDYTF.

This clonotype occurred a few times. The J gene is TRBJ1-1, the V gene TRBV4-1, with 11 bases fitting TRBD1. This CDR3 has 15 amino acids. Germline V lookup: CDR1 MGHRA, CDR2 YSYEKL. With 3 bases clipped from V and 5 bases from J, the junction kept 5 bases outside the gene matches. The CDR3 loop is CASSHGQGARTEAFF. As DNA, the CDR3 is TGCGCCAGCAGCCACGGACAGGGGGCAAGGACTGAAGCTTTCTTT.

This clonotype showed up just a few times. This chain links TRBV20-1 with TRBJ2-2; no firm D call. The CDR3 runs 14 residues. V lost 2 bases, J lost 3 bases, and 10 bases lay in between. The germline CDR1 and CDR2 sequences are DFQATT and SNEGSKA (reference sequence). The CDR3 reads CSARTEGHTGELFF. CDR3 DNA: TGCAGTGCTAGAACGGAAGGACACACCGGGGAGCTGTTTTTT.

This clonotype came up many times. This chain links TRBV19 with TRBJ2-3, with D unresolved. The CDR3 extends over 13 amino acids. Trimming removed 2 bases from V and 5 bases from J, with 8 bases in between. CDR1 and CDR2 (germline): LNHDA, SQIVND (reference sequence). The CDR3 sequence: CASSIRPLDTQYF. DNA for the CDR3: TGTGCCAGTAGTATAAGGCCGCTAGATACGCAGTATTTT.

The chain has TRBV27 and TRBJ1-2; no firm D call. The CDR3 covers 14 residues. The germline V gene encodes CDR1 MNHEY and CDR2 SMNVEV (reference sequence). Trimming cost V 6 bases and J 7 bases, with 18 bases left between them. CDR3 in amino acids: CASRPDRPGGGYTF. CDR3 coding DNA: TGTGCCAGCAGGCCGGACCGACCGGGAGGTGGCTACACCTTC.

This clonotype was recorded a few times. The chain uses TRBV7-2 and TRBJ1-4; D is possibly TRBD1 (5 bases). Looked up from germline, CDR1 is SGHTA and CDR2 is FQGNSA. The germline V and J ends were trimmed by 0 bases and 3 bases, with 14 bases remaining between them. The CDR3 extends over 17 amino acids. The CDR3: CASSLAFSGLANEKLFF. For the CDR3, the DNA is TGTGCCAGCAGCTTAGCGTTTTCGGGGCTTGCTAATGAAAAACTGTTTTTT.

This clonotype was counted at least ten times. The chain carries TRBV5-1 and TRBJ1-1, with D unclear. Trimming cost V 3 bases and J 1 base, with 4 bases left between them. Per germline, CDR1 SGHRS and CDR2 YFSETQ. The CDR3 runs to 12 residues. CDR3 sequence reads: CASSSGNTEAFF. Written as DNA, the CDR3 is TGCGCCAGCAGCTCAGGGAACACTGAAGCTTTCTTT.

This clonotype was observed a few times. The chain links TRBV30 to TRBJ1-1, with D possibly being TRBD1 (6 bases). V lost 4 bases and J lost 0, with 18 bases in between. The germline V gene encodes CDR1 GTSNPN and CDR2 SVGIG (reference sequence). This CDR3 has 16 amino acids. The CDR3 nucleotides are TGTGCCTGGATGAAGTTGGGGGCGGGAATGAACACTGAAGCTTTCTTT. Protein: CAWMKLGAGMNTEAFF.

The sample holds a few counts of this clonotype. The rearrangement uses TRBV3-1 and TRBJ2-2; 7 positions agree with TRBD2. Germline CDR1 reads LGHDT; CDR2 reads YNNKEL (reference sequence). The CDR3 spans 14 residues. V dropped 4 bases and J dropped 7; count of bases not matched to a gene: 6. The CDR3 region is CASSPGLVGGELFF. CDR3 coding DNA: TGTGCCAGCAGCCCCGGACTAGTAGGCGGGGAGCTGTTTTTT.

The genes are TRBV27 and TRBJ2-7, with a possible D match to TRBD1 (5 bases). Trimming removed 6 bases from V and 0 bases from J, with 9 bases in between. This CDR3 contains 13 residues. Looked up from germline, CDR1 is MNHEY and CDR2 is SMNVEV (reference sequence). As DNA, the CDR3 is TGTGCCAGCAGCCTGACAGTCTCCTACGAGCAGTACTTC. Translated, it gives CASSLTVSYEQYF.

This clonotype was picked up many times. The chain has TRBV7-9 and TRBJ1-1; the D gene is possibly TRBD1 (5 bases). Germline CDR1 and CDR2: SEHNR and FQNEAQ (reference sequence). V lost 5 bases to trimming and J lost 4 bases, with 14 bases between them. The length of the CDR3 is 14 residues. This chain's CDR3 is CASSPPGRPTEAFF. The CDR3 bases are TGTGCCAGCAGCCCGCCGGGACGGCCCACTGAAGCTTTCTTT.

This clonotype was seen repeatedly, ten times or more. This sequence joins TRBV4-1 and TRBJ2-7; a weak D match, TRBD1 (5 bases). The length of the CDR3 is 16 residues. Germline CDR1 reads MGHRA; CDR2 reads YSYEKL. V was pared by 1 base and J by 3 bases, with 16 bases between. The CDR3 DNA follows: TGCGCCAGCAGCCAAGGAGCCACCGGACAACTCTACGAGCAGTACTTC. Amino acids: CASSQGATGQLYEQYF.

This clonotype was seen once. The chain links TRBV4-2 to TRBJ2-5; no reliable D call. The length of the CDR3 is 14 residues. Germline lookup yields CDR1 LGHNA and CDR2 YNFKEQ. Trimming pared 1 base from V and 7 bases from J, leaving 13 bases between. CDR3 nucleotide sequence: TGTGCCAGCAGCCAAGCGTCTCAGATTGTGACCCAGTACTTC. Translation gives CASSQASQIVTQYF.

For the CDR3, the DNA is TGCGCCAGCAGCTTGGGGGTTGTTAGGGGCACTGAAGCTTTCTTT. As protein: CASSLGVVRGTEAFF. The V gene is TRBV5-1, the J gene TRBJ1-1; TRBD1 might be the D (5 bases). Germline V gene sequence: CDR1 SGHRS, CDR2 YFSETQ. The CDR3 extends over 15 amino acids. V was clipped by 0 bases and J by 4 bases, with 13 bases between them.

This sequence joins TRBV10-3 and TRBJ1-1; unclear D gene. CDR1 is ENHRY, CDR2 SYGVKD, per germline. The CDR3 sequence is 12 residues long. Trimming shortened V by 2 bases and J by 1 base, and 2 bases separated the two germline ends. The CDR3, as DNA: TGTGCCATCAGTGAGGGGAACACTGAAGCTTTCTTT. This gives the protein CAISEGNTEAFF.

This clonotype came up a few times. This sequence joins TRBV3-1 and TRBJ2-3, with TRBD2 matching 11 bases. This CDR3 has 19 residues. Per germline, CDR1 LGHDT and CDR2 YNNKEL (reference sequence). Losses at the gene ends were 0 bases for V and 3 bases for J; bases not matched to a gene: 11. The chain's CDR3 is CASSQEWDFLAGGTDTQYF. The CDR3 nucleotides read TGTGCCAGCAGCCAAGAGTGGGACTTCTTAGCGGGGGGGACAGATACGCAGTATTTT.

A few counts support this clonotype. The chain links TRBV28 to TRBJ1-2; D perhaps matches TRBD1 (5 bases). Germline V CDR1 and CDR2: MDHEN, SYDVKM. CDR3 length: 16 residues. V was cut by 4 bases and J by 8 bases, with 23 bases left in between. The CDR3 DNA is TGTGCCAGCAGTTCACTAACAGGTCGTCCGGGAAAAGGCTACACCTTC. It specifies CASSSLTGRPGKGYTF.